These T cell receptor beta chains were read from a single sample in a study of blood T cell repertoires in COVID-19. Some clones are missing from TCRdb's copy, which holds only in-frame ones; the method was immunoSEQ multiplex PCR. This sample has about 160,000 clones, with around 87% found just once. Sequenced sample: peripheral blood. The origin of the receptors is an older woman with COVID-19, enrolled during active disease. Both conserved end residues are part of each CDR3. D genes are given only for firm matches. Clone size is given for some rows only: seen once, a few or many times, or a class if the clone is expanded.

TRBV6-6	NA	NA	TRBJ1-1	TGTGCCAGCAGTGCCGCAGGGTACGGTGAAGCTTTCTTT	CASSAAGYGEAFF
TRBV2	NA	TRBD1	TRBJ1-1	TGTGCCAGCAGGCGACAGGGGGTGAACACTGAAGCTTTCTTT	CASRRQGVNTEAFF
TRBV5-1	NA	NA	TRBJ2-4	TGCGCCAGCAGCTTGGGGAGGGAACTAGCCAAAAACATTCAGTACTTC	CASSLGRELAKNIQYF
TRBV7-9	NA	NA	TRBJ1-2	TGTGCCAGCAGCGAGACAGATTACCTTAAGGGCTACACCTTC	CASSETDYLKGYTF
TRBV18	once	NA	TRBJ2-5	TGTGCCAGCTCACCAGGCAACCAAGAGACCCAGTACTTC	CASSPGNQETQYF
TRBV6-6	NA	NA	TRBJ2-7	TGTGCCAGCAGTTACTCGAGGACACCCCACTACGAGCAGTACTTC	CASSYSRTPHYEQYF
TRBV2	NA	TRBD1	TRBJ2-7	TGTGCCACCCGGGACAGGTGGGCCCGTTACGAGCAGTACTTC	CATRDRWARYEQYF
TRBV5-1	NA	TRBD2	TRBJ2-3	TGCGCCAGCAGTTCCGGGACTAGCGGCACAGATACGCAGTATTTT	CASSSGTSGTDTQYF
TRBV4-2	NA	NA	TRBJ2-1	TGTGCCAGCAGCCAAGATAAGAGCGTCAGGGATTTCTACAATGAGCAGTTCTTC	CASSQDKSVRDFYNEQFF
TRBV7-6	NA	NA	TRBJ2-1	TGTGCCAGCAGCTCCATGACAGCGAACTCCTACAATGAGCAGTTCTTC	CASSSMTANSYNEQFF